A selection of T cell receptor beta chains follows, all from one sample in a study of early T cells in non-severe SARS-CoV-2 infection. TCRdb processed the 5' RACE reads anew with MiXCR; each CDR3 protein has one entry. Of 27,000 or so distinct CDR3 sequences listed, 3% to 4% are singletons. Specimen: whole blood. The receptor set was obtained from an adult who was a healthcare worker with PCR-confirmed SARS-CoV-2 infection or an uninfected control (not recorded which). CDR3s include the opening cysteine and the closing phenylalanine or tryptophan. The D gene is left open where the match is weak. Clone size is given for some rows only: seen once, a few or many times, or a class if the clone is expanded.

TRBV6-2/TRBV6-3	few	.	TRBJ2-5	CASTLSGAQETQYF	TGTGCCAGCACCCTATCGGGGGCCCAAGAGACCCAGTACTTC
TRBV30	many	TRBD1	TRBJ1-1	CAWSRQGGTEAFF	TGTGCCTGGAGTAGACAGGGTGGCACTGAAGCTTTCTTT
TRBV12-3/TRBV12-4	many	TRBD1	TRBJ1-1	CASSLRTGGSMNTEAFF	TGTGCCAGCAGTTTAAGGACAGGGGGCAGTATGAACACTGAAGCTTTCTTT
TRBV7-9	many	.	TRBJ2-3	CASSQGKGSPDTQYF	TGTGCCAGCAGCCAGGGGAAAGGGAGTCCAGATACGCAGTATTTT
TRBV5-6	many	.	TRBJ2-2	CASSLYMGPNTGELFF	TGTGCCAGCAGCCTCTACATGGGTCCGAACACCGGGGAGCTGTTTTTT
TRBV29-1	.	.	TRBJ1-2	CSVAGVGYGYTF	TGCAGCGTGGCAGGGGTAGGCTATGGCTACACCTTC
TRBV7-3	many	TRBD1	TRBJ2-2	CASSWQGAGGELFF	TGTGCCAGCAGCTGGCAGGGGGCTGGCGGGGAGCTGTTTTTT
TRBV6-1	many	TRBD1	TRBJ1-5	CASLDRASGQPQHF	TGTGCCAGCCTGGACAGGGCATCAGGTCAGCCCCAGCATTTT
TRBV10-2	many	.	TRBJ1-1	CASRRQLEAFF	TGCGCCAGCAGGAGACAGCTCGAAGCTTTCTTT
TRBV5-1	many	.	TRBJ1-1	CASSLPGGDTEAFF	TGCGCCAGCAGCTTGCCGGGGGGCGACACTGAAGCTTTCTTT
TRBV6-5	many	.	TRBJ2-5	CASSYSPRGQETQYF	TGTGCCAGCAGTTACTCGCCTCGTGGTCAAGAGACCCAGTACTTC
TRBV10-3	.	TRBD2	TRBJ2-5	CAISSGTSVQETQYF	TGTGCCATCAGTTCCGGGACTAGCGTTCAAGAGACCCAGTACTTC
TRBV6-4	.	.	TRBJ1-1	CASSDLQGNTEAFF	TGTGCCAGCAGTGATTTGCAGGGGAACACTGAAGCTTTCTTT
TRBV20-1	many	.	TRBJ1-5	CSARTGGVSNQPQHF	TGCAGTGCTAGGACGGGGGGTGTAAGCAATCAGCCCCAGCATTTT
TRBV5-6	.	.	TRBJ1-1	CASSLAHSASFF	TGTGCCAGCAGCTTGGCCCACAGCGCGTCTTTCTTT
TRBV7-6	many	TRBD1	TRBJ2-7	CASSQGQPYEQYF	TGTGCCAGCAGCCAGGGACAGCCTTACGAGCAGTACTTC
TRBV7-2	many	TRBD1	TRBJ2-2	CASRSWTGVTGELFF	TGTGCCAGCAGAAGCTGGACAGGGGTCACCGGGGAGCTGTTTTTT
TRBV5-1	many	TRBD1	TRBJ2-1	CASSPGTVDPTRLFF	TGCGCCAGCAGCCCTGGGACAGTTGACCCCACTCGACTTTTCTTC
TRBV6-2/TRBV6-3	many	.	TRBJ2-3	CASSYPTRDTQYF	TGTGCCAGCAGTTACCCTACTAGGGATACGCAGTATTTT
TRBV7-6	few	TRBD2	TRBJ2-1	CASSPLRGDYNEQFF	TGTGCCAGCAGCCCCCTGCGGGGGGATTACAATGAGCAGTTCTTC
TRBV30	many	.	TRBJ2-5	CAWSVQAGAETQYF	TGTGCCTGGAGTGTACAGGCAGGGGCGGAGACCCAGTACTTC
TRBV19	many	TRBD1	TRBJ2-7	CASSIPERTGLYEQYF	TGTGCCAGTAGTATCCCGGAGAGGACAGGGCTTTACGAGCAGTACTTC
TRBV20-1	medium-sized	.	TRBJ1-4	CSAISPNGGEKLFF	TGCAGTGCCATTAGTCCGAACGGAGGAGAAAAACTGTTTTTT
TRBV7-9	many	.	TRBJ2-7	CASSAQGNSYEQYF	TGTGCCAGCAGCGCGCAGGGCAACTCCTACGAGCAGTACTTC
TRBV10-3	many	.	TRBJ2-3	CAIRGTDRPTDTQYF	TGTGCCATCAGGGGGACGGACAGACCCACAGATACGCAGTATTTT
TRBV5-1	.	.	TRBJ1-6	CASSSQADSPLHF	TGCGCCAGCAGCTCTCAGGCGGATTCACCCCTCCACTTT
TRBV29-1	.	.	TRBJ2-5	CSVVQTGPGTQYF	TGCAGCGTTGTACAAACAGGACCCGGGACCCAGTACTTC
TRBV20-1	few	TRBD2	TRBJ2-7	CSAALTSGGMQYF	TGCAGTGCTGCCCTTACTAGCGGGGGAATGCAGTACTTC
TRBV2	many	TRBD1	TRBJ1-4	CASSATGTGNEKLFF	TGTGCCAGCAGTGCCACCGGGACAGGGAATGAAAAACTGTTTTTT
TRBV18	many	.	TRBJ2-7	CASSPQGSYEQYF	TGTGCCAGCTCACCCCAAGGGAGCTACGAGCAGTACTTC
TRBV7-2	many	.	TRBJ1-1	CASSLARGLNTEAFF	TGTGCCAGCAGCTTAGCAAGAGGGCTCAACACTGAAGCTTTCTTT
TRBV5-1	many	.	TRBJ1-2	CASSSEEQRYGYTF	TGCGCCAGCAGCAGCGAGGAGCAGCGCTATGGCTACACCTTC
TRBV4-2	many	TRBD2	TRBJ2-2	CASSQEGLASGELFF	TGTGCCAGCAGCCAAGAGGGACTAGCGAGCGGGGAGCTGTTTTTT
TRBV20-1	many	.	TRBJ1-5	CSAESPGLMQPQHF	TGCAGTGCTGAAAGCCCAGGGCTGATGCAGCCCCAGCATTTT
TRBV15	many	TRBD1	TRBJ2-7	CATSRGTGQADEQYF	TGTGCCACCAGCAGGGGGACAGGGCAGGCCGACGAGCAGTACTTC
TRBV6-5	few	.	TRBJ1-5	CASSPRLPRGSNQPQHF	TGTGCCAGCAGTCCTCGTCTTCCCAGGGGAAGCAATCAGCCCCAGCATTTT
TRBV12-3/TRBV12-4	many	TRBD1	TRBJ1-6	CASSFGTGVAFDSPLHF	TGTGCCAGCAGTTTCGGGACAGGGGTGGCTTTCGATTCACCCCTCCACTTT
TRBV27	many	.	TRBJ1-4	CASSAAGVVNEKLFF	TGTGCCAGCAGTGCCGCAGGGGTAGTTAATGAAAAACTGTTTTTT
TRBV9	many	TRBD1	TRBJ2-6	CASSNRDRGSGANVLTF	TGTGCCAGCAGCAACCGGGACAGGGGTTCTGGGGCCAACGTCCTGACTTTC
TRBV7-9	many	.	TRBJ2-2	CASSFRTNTGELFF	TGTGCCAGCAGTTTCCGGACGAACACCGGGGAGCTGTTTTTT
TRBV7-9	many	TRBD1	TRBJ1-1	CASSLQGGNTEAFF	TGTGCCAGCAGCTTACAGGGGGGGAACACTGAAGCTTTCTTT
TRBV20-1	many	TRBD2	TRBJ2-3	CSAGAGEEDTQYF	TGCAGTGCCGGAGCGGGAGAGGAAGATACGCAGTATTTT